These 16 T cell receptor beta chains share one sample of origin, sequenced in a study of cytomegalovirus exposure and HLA in healthy donors. Sequencing used immunoSEQ multiplex PCR; TCRdb keeps in-frame clones, though not all of them. The sample records about 110,000 clones, roughly 90% being singletons. The source material was PBMCs. The source is a woman in her twenties or thirties in good health and CMV-seropositive.

J is TRBJ2-3 and V is TRBV15; perhaps TRBD1 as D (6 bases). The CDR3 totals 14 residues. The germline V gene has CDR1 LNHNV and CDR2 YYDKDF (reference sequence). V was trimmed by 4 bases and J by 2 bases, leaving 10 bases between them. The CDR3 here is CATSMRQVTDTQYF. CDR3 bases: TGTGCCACCAGCATGCGACAGGTCACAGATACGCAGTATTTT.

The chain couples TRBV19 to TRBJ1-2; D not certain. The germline gives CDR1 LNHDA, CDR2 SQIVND (reference sequence). V was cut by 7 bases and J by 3 bases, with 15 bases left in between. This CDR3 spans 14 amino acids. CDR3 region: CASKRAVAHYGYTF. In nucleotides, the CDR3 is TGTGCCAGTAAGCGGGCCGTCGCCCACTATGGCTACACCTTC.

This chain joins TRBV7-2 and TRBJ1-6; the D gene is possibly TRBD1 (6 bases). The CDR3 covers 15 residues. In germline, CDR1 is SGHTA, CDR2 FQGNSA. V was trimmed by 5 bases and J by 14 bases, leaving 22 bases between them. CDR3 bases: TGTGCCAGCAGCCGAGGGGGAGGGTCCGGATTATCCCTCCACTTT. It translates to CASSRGGGSGLSLHF.

This chain uses TRBV13 with TRBJ1-2; no reliable D call. V dropped 3 bases and J dropped 8 bases, with 13 bases sitting between them. The CDR3 is made up of 13 amino acids. Germline V gene sequence: CDR1 PRHDT, CDR2 FYEKMQ (reference sequence). CDR3 DNA: TGTGCCAGCAGCTTCCCCCTGAGCGGAGGCTACACCTTC. Translation gives CASSFPLSGGYTF.

This clone was picked up one time. The gene calls are TRBV5-5 and TRBJ2-5; no definite D call. The germline V gene has CDR1 SGHKS and CDR2 YYEKEE (reference sequence). V lost 0 bases and J 2 bases, leaving 5 bases between the germline ends. This CDR3 region has 13 residues. In DNA form, the CDR3 reads TGTGCCAGCAGCTTGGCCATTCAAGAGACCCAGTACTTC. Translation gives CASSLAIQETQYF.

A few counts support this clone. The V and J genes are TRBV4-1 and TRBJ2-7; 8 bases match TRBD2. Germline V CDR1 and CDR2: MGHRA, YSYEKL. The CDR3 loop spans 15 amino acids. V was pared by 0 bases and J by 12 bases, with 13 bases of the junction left unmatched. The CDR3, as DNA: TGCGCCAGCAGCCAAGATCGGGGGGGAAGTTACGGCAGGTACTTC. Translation: CASSQDRGGSYGRYF.

This clone was seen a single time. The rearrangement uses TRBV28 and TRBJ1-2, with D unclear. Deletions cut 7 bases from V and 1 base from J, with 19 bases between. Germline V gene sequence: CDR1 MDHEN, CDR2 SYDVKM. The CDR3 sequence is 16 residues long. CDR3 region: CASKTGFWVNNYGYTF. The CDR3 DNA is TGTGCCAGCAAGACGGGGTTTTGGGTCAATAACTATGGCTACACCTTC.

As DNA, the CDR3 is TGTGCCAGCTCACCGGGCCTCGGGGGGCAAAGGTACGAGCAGTACTTC. Its protein is CASSPGLGGQRYEQYF. The V and J genes are TRBV18 and TRBJ2-7, with a weak D call TRBD2 (7 bases). CDR1 is KGHSH and CDR2 is LQKENI in the germline V gene. There are 16 residues in the CDR3. The V gene lost 3 bases and the J gene lost 4 bases, with 19 bases spanning the gap.

The chain has TRBV7-9 and TRBJ1-2; 7 bases fit TRBD1. Germline V CDR1 and CDR2: SEHNR, FQNEAQ (reference sequence). Trimming took 2 bases from V and 14 from J; bases not matched to a gene: 8. The CDR3 extends over 12 amino acids. The CDR3 here is CASSLNIGTATF. Here the CDR3 DNA reads TGTGCCAGCAGCTTAAATATCGGGACAGCAACCTTC. Variable domain in full (rest from reference TRBV7-9 and TRBJ1-2): DTGVSQNPRHKITKRGQNVTFRCDPISEHNRLYWYRQTLGQGPEFLTYFQNEAQLEKSRLLSDRFSAERPKGSFSTLEIQRTEQGDSAMYLCASSLNIGTATFGSGTRLTVV.

This sequence joins TRBV5-4 and TRBJ2-3, with 12 positions matching TRBD2. This CDR3 spans 16 amino acids. V gave up 1 base and J gave up 5 bases; unmatched junction bases: 5. From germline, CDR1 is SGHNT and CDR2 YYREEE (reference sequence). The CDR3 DNA reads as TGTGCCAGCAGCTTGACTAGCGGGGGGCACGTAGATACGCAGTATTTT. Its translation is CASSLTSGGHVDTQYF. Full variable domain (outside the CDR3, taken from reference TRBV5-4 and TRBJ2-3): ETGVTQSPTHLIKTRGQQVTLRCSSQSGHNTVSWYQQALGQGPQFIFQYYREEENGRGNFPPRFSGLQFPNYSSELNVNALELDDSALYLCASSLTSGGHVDTQYFGPGTRLTVL.

The chain has TRBV7-2 and TRBJ2-3; TRBD2 matches at 11 bases. J was trimmed by 4 bases and V by 2 bases; bases with no gene match: 5. This CDR3 has 16 residues. Germline CDR1 and CDR2: SGHTA and FQGNSA. Here the CDR3 reads CASSLLGSGGADTQYF. The CDR3 bases are TGTGCCAGCAGCTTATTGGGTAGCGGGGGGGCAGATACGCAGTATTTT.

This chain uses TRBV10-3 with TRBJ1-1, with D possibly TRBD1 on 5 matching bases. V lost 5 bases, J lost 1 base, and 14 bases lay in between. Germline V CDR1 and CDR2: ENHRY, SYGVKD. The CDR3 loop spans 15 amino acids. The CDR3: CAISPTRQTNTEAFF. In DNA, the CDR3 is TGTGCCATCAGTCCCACAAGACAGACGAACACTGAAGCTTTCTTT.

The sample holds one count of this clone. The chain recombines TRBV5-6 with TRBJ1-2; TRBD1 matches at 7 bases. The length of the CDR3 is 17 residues. In germline, CDR1 is SGHDT, CDR2 YYEEEE. V dropped 4 bases and J dropped 2; count of bases not matched to a gene: 14. The CDR3 protein is CASSPGDRATKNYGYTF. DNA of the CDR3: TGTGCCAGCAGCCCTGGCGACAGGGCTACTAAAAACTATGGCTACACCTTC.

This rearrangement joins TRBV5-4 to TRBJ1-1, with a weak D call TRBD1 (5 bases). This CDR3 is 12 amino acids long. Trimming cost V 4 bases and J 11 bases, with 15 bases left between them. The V gene's germline CDR1 is SGHNT and CDR2 YYREEE (reference sequence). In DNA, the CDR3 is TGTGCCAGCAGCCAAATGGGGGAGGCGGCTTTCTTT. Translated, it gives CASSQMGEAAFF.

This clone was seen a handful of times. V usage is TRBV2 and J usage is TRBJ2-7; the D gene is possibly TRBD2 (6 bases). V was shortened by 6 bases and J by 3 bases, with 15 bases between the two germline ends. Germline V lookup: CDR1 SNHLY, CDR2 FYNNEI. The CDR3 is made up of 14 amino acids. CDR3 nucleotides: TGTGCCAGCAGACGGCCGGGACTTCTCTACGAGCAGTACTTC. This translates into CASRRPGLLYEQYF.

The V gene is TRBV27, the J gene TRBJ2-3, with TRBD1 matching 9 bases. Germline CDR1 is MNHEY and CDR2 is SMNVEV (reference sequence). The V and J ends lost 5 bases and 5 bases, in that order; junction bases with no gene match: 5. The CDR3 length is 14 residues. The DNA for the CDR3 is TGTGCCAGCAGTCACAGGGGGCAGAGAGATACGCAGTATTTT. Protein product: CASSHRGQRDTQYF.